Following are 21 T cell receptor beta chains from one sample sequenced in a study of blood T cell repertoires in COVID-19. Only in-frame clones appear in the TCRdb table, and some are missing; sequencing was by immunoSEQ multiplex PCR. The data hold more than 25,000 clones, with 84% observed a single time. The sample comprised peripheral blood. These receptors were collected from a man older than 75 with active COVID-19.

The chain uses TRBV6-2 or TRBV6-3 and TRBJ2-1; D gene uncertain. Germline-derived CDR1 and CDR2 are MNHEY and SVGEGT. The CDR3 runs to 14 residues. Trimming shortened V by 4 bases and J by 0 bases, and 7 bases separated the two germline ends. The CDR3 is CASSSLSSYNEQFF. The DNA of the CDR3 is TGTGCCAGCAGTTCTCTAAGCTCCTACAATGAGCAGTTCTTC.

This chain joins TRBV6-5 and TRBJ1-1; TRBD1 aligns across 7 bases. V lost 6 bases, J lost 3 bases, and 10 bases stayed unmatched. The CDR3 is 15 residues long. CDR1 MNHEY and CDR2 SVGAGI come from the germline V gene. The CDR3 nucleotides read TGTGCCAGCAGACTCGACAGGGTAAGGGACACTGAAGCTTTCTTT. It is translated as CASRLDRVRDTEAFF.

V usage is TRBV3-1 (or the pseudogene TRBV3-2) and J usage is TRBJ2-5; D might be TRBD2 (6 bases). Germline CDR1 and CDR2: LGHDT and YNNKEL (reference sequence). This CDR3 region has 12 residues. The V and J ends lost 8 bases and 5 bases respectively, with 12 bases between them. CDR3 sequence: CASDSRGETQYF. For the CDR3, the DNA is TGTGCCAGCGATTCGCGGGGTGAGACCCAGTACTTC.

This clone has a single count. The rearrangement joins TRBV5-1 to TRBJ2-1; 11 bases match TRBD2. The CDR3 consists of 15 residues. V was clipped by 1 base and J by 9 bases; unmatched bases: 6. CDR1 is SGHRS, CDR2 YFSETQ, per germline. The CDR3 DNA reads as TGCGCCAGCAGCTTGAGACTAGCGGGGCAGGGTGAGCAGTTCTTC. Its protein product is CASSLRLAGQGEQFF.

The chain has TRBV5-5 and TRBJ2-3; D gene ambiguous. The CDR3 runs 16 residues. V dropped 0 bases and J dropped 2 bases, with 13 bases sitting between them. In germline, CDR1 is SGHKS, CDR2 YYEKEE (reference sequence). The chain's CDR3 is CASSLDSVRPTDTQYF. CDR3 nucleotides: TGTGCCAGCAGCTTGGACTCGGTGCGTCCCACAGATACGCAGTATTTT.

The rearrangement uses TRBV6-4 and TRBJ1-1, with D possibly matching TRBD1 (5 bases). The germline V gene encodes CDR1 MRHNA and CDR2 SNTAGT. V gave up 6 bases and J gave up 1 base, with 15 bases separating them. This CDR3 contains 15 residues. CDR3 bases: TGTGCCAGCAGCCCCCGGCTGGGGGGGAACACTGAAGCTTTCTTT. Translation: CASSPRLGGNTEAFF.

The gene calls are TRBV15 and TRBJ2-1; 8 bases match TRBD1. Germline CDR1 and CDR2: LNHNV and YYDKDF (reference sequence). Trimming removed 5 bases from V and 9 bases from J; junction bases left unmatched: 9. The CDR3 is 14 residues long. CDR3 nucleotides: TGTGCCACCAGCGGATCGACAGGGGTTCGTGAGCAGTTCTTC. This encodes CATSGSTGVREQFF.

The rearrangement links TRBV2 to TRBJ2-7; TRBD2 matches 7 bases. CDR1 SNHLY and CDR2 FYNNEI come from the germline V gene. With 10 bases clipped from V and 2 bases from J, the junction kept 14 bases outside the gene matches. The length of the CDR3 is 15 residues. CDR3 region: CATTSGRVNPYEQYF. CDR3 sequence (DNA): TGTGCCACCACTAGTGGGAGGGTGAACCCCTACGAGCAGTACTTC.

This rearrangement joins TRBV10-3 to TRBJ1-1; no clear D gene. CDR1 and CDR2 from the germline V gene are ENHRY and SYGVKD. V was trimmed by 0 bases and J by 1 base, leaving 9 bases between them. The CDR3 has 15 amino acids. The CDR3 DNA follows: TGTGCCATCAGTGAGTCGGGAGGAACGAACACTGAAGCTTTCTTT. Protein: CAISESGGTNTEAFF.

The chain carries TRBV5-1 and TRBJ2-6; 9 positions agree with TRBD2. V was pared by 4 bases and J by 1 base, with 9 bases of the junction left unmatched. CDR1 is SGHRS, CDR2 YFSETQ, per germline. The CDR3 runs to 18 residues. The CDR3 sequence: CASSLTGTSRSGANVLTF. DNA for the CDR3: TGCGCCAGCAGCCTGACCGGGACTAGCCGGTCTGGGGCCAACGTCCTGACTTTC.

CDR3: CASSASPSSYEQYF. The CDR3 nucleotides are TGTGCCAGCTCAGCCAGTCCTAGCAGTTACGAGCAGTACTTC. The chain carries TRBV18 and TRBJ2-7, with a possible D match to TRBD2 (5 bases). The germline V gene has CDR1 KGHSH and CDR2 LQKENI. This CDR3 has 14 amino acids. The V gene lost 5 bases and the J gene lost 4 bases, with 15 bases spanning the gap.

The CDR3 is CSVLFGLVSSNEQFF. DNA for the CDR3: TGCAGCGTACTTTTCGGACTAGTTAGTAGTAATGAGCAGTTCTTC. The chain uses TRBV29-1 and TRBJ2-1, with 7 bases that match TRBD2. CDR1 is SQVTM, CDR2 ANQGSEA, per germline. The J segment lost 7 bases and the V segment lost 6 bases, leaving 15 bases of the junction unmatched. The CDR3 runs to 15 residues.

V and J are TRBV11-2 and TRBJ2-5; 7 positions agree with TRBD1. Trimming at V came to 4 bases and at J to 1 base, leaving 3 bases not matched to a gene. This CDR3 is built from 14 residues. The germline V gene has CDR1 SGHAT and CDR2 FQNNGV. The CDR3 nucleotides read TGTGCCAGCAGCTCAAACAGGGGCCAAGAGACCCAGTACTTC. It encodes CASSSNRGQETQYF.

CDR3 DNA: TGCGCCAGTAGGGGGCCAACTAATGAAAAACTGTTTTTT. This sequence encodes CASRGPTNEKLFF. This chain joins TRBV10-2 and TRBJ1-4, with 7 nucleotides matching TRBD1. CDR1 and CDR2 (germline): WSHSY, SAAADI. The ends lost 9 bases at V and 0 bases at J; junction bases unmatched: 1. The CDR3 runs to 13 residues.

This clone was detected only a few times. This chain connects TRBV6-2 or TRBV6-3 to TRBJ1-5; D is unclear. V was shortened by 1 base and J by 0 bases, with 4 bases between the two germline ends. The CDR3 has 14 amino acids. Per the germline V gene, CDR1 is MNHEY and CDR2 is SVGEGT. CDR3 DNA: TGTGCCAGCAGTTACTTAGCTAGCAATCAGCCCCAGCATTTT. It translates to CASSYLASNQPQHF.

The rearrangement uses TRBV7-6 and TRBJ1-6, with 12 bases identical to TRBD1. Germline V gene data show CDR1 as SGHVS and CDR2 as FNYEAQ. V was pared by 5 bases and J by 10 bases, with 9 bases of the junction left unmatched. The CDR3 sequence is 16 residues long. CDR3 sequence reads: CASSPGGQGAGSPLHF. In nucleotides, the CDR3 is TGTGCCAGCAGCCCGGGGGGACAGGGGGCAGGGTCACCCCTCCACTTT.

The V gene is TRBV18, the J gene TRBJ1-4; possible D gene TRBD1, 6 bases. The V end lost 4 bases, the J end lost 1 base, and 7 bases lay between the germline ends. Germline-derived CDR1 and CDR2 are KGHSH and LQKENI. This CDR3 has 14 amino acids. CDR3 sequence: CASSLQGTNEKLFF. Here the CDR3 DNA reads TGTGCCAGCTCACTACAGGGAACTAATGAAAAACTGTTTTTT. Variable domain in full (rest from reference TRBV18 and TRBJ1-4): NAGVMQNPRHLVRRRGQEARLRCSPMKGHSHVYWYRQLPEEGLKFMVYLQKENIIDESGMPKERFSAEFPKEGPSILRIQQVVRGDSAAYFCASSLQGTNEKLFFGSGTQLSVL.

The chain has TRBV19 and TRBJ1-4; 10 bases line up with TRBD1. V was clipped by 5 bases and J by 7 bases; unmatched bases: 7. CDR3 length: 15 residues. Looked up from germline, CDR1 is LNHDA and CDR2 is SQIVND (reference sequence). CDR3 residues: CASSAPTGGGEKLFF. The DNA of the CDR3 is TGTGCCAGTAGTGCTCCGACAGGGGGCGGTGAAAAACTGTTTTTT.

For the CDR3, the DNA is TGTGCCAGCAGCCAATCGACAGGGAAGGGTCAGCCCCAGCATTTT. Its protein is CASSQSTGKGQPQHF. The chain is built from TRBV7-8 and TRBJ1-5; 7 bases line up with TRBD1. V shed 5 bases and J 6 bases; nucleotides not matched to a gene: 10. Germline CDR1 is SGHVS and CDR2 is FQNEAQ. This CDR3 comprises 15 residues.

J is TRBJ2-3 and V is TRBV2, with 14 positions matching TRBD2. The CDR3 totals 16 residues. V dropped 4 bases and J dropped 2; count of bases not matched to a gene: 2. Germline V lookup: CDR1 SNHLY, CDR2 FYNNEI. Here the CDR3 DNA reads TGTGCCAGCAGTGGGGGACTAGCGGGGGTCACAGATACGCAGTATTTT. It yields the protein CASSGGLAGVTDTQYF.

The CDR3: CASSEGQGNVDTQYF. CDR3 nucleotide sequence: TGTGCCAGCAGCGAGGGACAGGGGAACGTTGATACGCAGTATTTT. V usage is TRBV3-1 (or the pseudogene TRBV3-2) and J usage is TRBJ2-3, with 10 bases matching TRBD1. J was trimmed by 6 bases and V by 5 bases; bases with no gene match: 8. CDR3 length: 15 residues. Germline assignment: CDR1 LGHDT and CDR2 YNNKEL (reference sequence).